What follows is one T cell receptor (beta chain) and its context. Its antigen target is currently unknown. Per-base qualities were not stored, and no clone one base away is much larger. The source of the sample is a study of cytomegalovirus exposure and HLA in healthy donors (dated by TCRdb to 2016 to 2017). Study-wide context: An earlier analysis of approximately 550 of the donors reported about 250 Gb of sequence data and about 100 million unique TCR beta sequences from about 200 million T cells. Typing coverage varied by locus: roughly 620-640 donors for A, B, C, DRB1 and DQB1; approximately 500 for DQA1; about 570 for DPA1; some 470 for DPB1. Among almost 400 genotyped donors of the cohort, an average of approximately 250,000 unique TCR beta nucleotide sequences were sequenced per donor, 15% to 20% of them non-productive. The study profiled the T cell repertoires of 500 to 800 subjects by immunosequencing and related them to cytomegalovirus serostatus. To decide whether each TCR beta V gene segment behaved as functional or pseudogenic, an earlier analysis of approximately 590 of the donors relied on high-throughput TCR beta sequencing. Around 320 gigabases of sequencing data and tens of millions of unique TCR sequences were included in an early release covering about 700 HLA-typed donors. The genetic ancestry cluster associated with self-reported Caucasian donors included roughly four fifths of the roughly 410 genotyped donors. Class I and class II HLA loci were covered by the typing at four-digit resolution. Donor age, sex, ethnicity and CMV serostatus were compiled alongside the repertoire data. Because of strong linkage in the cohort, five DR-DQ haplotypes were treated as single units for association and clustering. A separate validation cohort of 100 to 150 different subjects was used in addition to the approximately 700-subject first cohort. A later genetic analysis took genome-wide SNP genotypes for 398 of the 666 donors and used that subset as a discovery cohort. The study aimed to test whether signatures of past pathogen exposure could be identified by cataloging public T cell receptors. In the later analysis, no new phenotypic data were used to find candidate immune exposures; instead, reliance was placed on TCR beta sequences and their occurrence across donors. A later analysis re-analyzed previously published TCR beta repertoires from roughly 600 donors and added high-resolution HLA genotyping to study TCR occurrence patterns. All discovery cohort repertoires had been generated using a single sequencing platform. The study combined high-throughput TCR immunosequencing, statistical association of individual TCRs with disease status, and machine learning to predict cytomegalovirus infection status. Points the paper makes about the study in general: Because counts were too low, about 18 rarely observed V segments, including chromosome 9 orphons, were excluded from the earlier analysis of around 640 of the donors. In an earlier analysis of 587 of the donors, most TCR beta V segments were observed in productive rearrangements about 87% or about 30% of the time, broadly matching IMGT annotations. A further reported finding was that TCR beta sequences accurately predicted the HLA-A and HLA-B alleles for most subjects in the first cohort. In a later analysis, around 15,000 TCR beta sequences were associated with specific HLA alleles at a false discovery rate of 0.05. In the study, some 160 TCR beta chains were listed as associated with cytomegalovirus. The presence/absence analyses assumed that sequencing depth was roughly uniform across donors, and that assumption may not be true. The cohort was sequenced for TCR beta chains only, and without alpha or paired-chain data the features that could be detected were limited. A cluster of highly shared sequence variants was judged likely to represent a technical artifact of the sequencing pipeline. In vitro tests confirmed that three of the cytomegalovirus-associated TCR beta chains recognize cytomegalovirus antigens. When HLA alleles, especially DR and DQ, strongly co-occurred, TCR associations were difficult to assign to individual alleles. According to a later analysis, parvovirus B19, influenza, CMV and Epstein-Barr virus appeared linked to several top co-occurrence clusters. Linkage disequilibrium might explain the correlated functional status among segregating V segments, but an unknown experimental factor could not be ruled out. According to a later genetic analysis, donors in an Asian-associated ancestry cluster had fewer N-insertions in productive TCRs than the approximately 700-donor mean. V-gene and J-gene trimming of TCR beta chains was associated with a missense DCLRE1C variant in a later genetic analysis, and the association was replicated in an independent cohort. For the cohort, immune exposure information was limited to CMV serostatus. In a later analysis, TCR association rates were found to vary across HLA loci, with the most associated TCRs seen for DRB1 alleles and the fewest for HLA-C alleles. Because some donors lacked HLA typing at each locus, the association tests relied only on the typed subset. Most TCR sequences were seen in very few donors, while some public TCRs were found in many individuals. In a later analysis, HLA-associated TCR beta chains showed more clonal expansion and lower generation probabilities than non-associated chains that were equally common. A later analysis found that most CMV-associated TCR beta chains appeared HLA-restricted, with HLA associations seemingly driven largely by CMV exposure. The authors suggested that the approach could potentially be extended to other disease states and immunological phenotypes. In both the original and validation cohorts, the classifier was reported to diagnose cytomegalovirus status with high specificity and sensitivity.

Library preparation was by the immunoSEQ multiplex PCR assay. The multiplex PCR relied on a mix of 60 forward primers for TCR Vbeta segments and 13 reverse primers for TCR Jbeta segments. The CDR3 region of rearranged TCR beta genes was amplified from genomic DNA with a multiplex PCR assay. The Illumina HiSeq System was used to sequence the amplified TCR beta libraries as 87-base-pair reads. The paper's data handling went like this. A later analysis counted about 80 million unique TCR beta chains across the 600 to 850 repertoires, and some 12 million of these chains were shared by at least two donors. Raw reads were error-corrected and collapsed into unique sequences by a nearest-neighbor algorithm in which closely related sequences were merged to remove PCR and sequencing errors. CDR3 sequences were aligned to IMGT reference sequences to assign V, D and J gene segments. For a sequence to be retained, at least a six-nucleotide match to both a V gene segment and a J gene segment was required. Rearrangements were classified as productive when the CDR3 lacked stop codons and remained in frame with V and J, and all other rearrangements were classified as non-productive. Following IMGT convention, CDR3 was defined as the stretch from the second conserved V-encoded cysteine up to the conserved J-encoded phenylalanine. The earlier analysis of about 590 of the donors excluded sequences that lacked an unambiguous match to a single V gene segment. An earlier analysis of under 750 of the donors called V segments functional above 56.7% productive rearrangements and segregating when the between-donor standard deviation exceeded 5%. A statistical classification framework was built to diagnose cytomegalovirus status from the catalog of TCR beta chain sequences. In a later analysis, TCR nucleotide sequences were compared against IMGT/GENE-DB human TR gene sequences so that V and J genes could be assigned. A later analysis assigned CDR3 sequences and most-parsimonious VDJ recombination scenarios with the TCRdist pipeline. In a later analysis, each TCR beta chain was defined by its CDR3 amino acid sequence together with its V-gene family, and reads lacking a unique V-gene family were excluded. As a way to deal with suspected cross-contamination and a sequencing artifact, a later analysis dropped 450 to 700 nucleotide sequences that were highly shared and had low generation probability. A later analysis calculated a clonal expansion index for each public chain from normalized within-repertoire ranks of inferred template counts. In a later analysis, generation probabilities were computed with a VDJ recombination model fitted to out-of-frame rearrangements, and the resulting probabilities were checked against IGoR. A later analysis scored TCR-TCR, TCR-HLA and TCR-CMV co-occurrence with hypergeometric tests, applying a repertoire-size bias correction to TCR pairs. A later analysis estimated false discovery rates by permuting HLA or CMV assignments 20 times. A later analysis grouped co-occurring TCRs with DBSCAN, adding TCRdist sequence similarity when clustering within HLA-allele-positive subsets. Repertoires with fewer than 30,000 or more than 120,000 public chains, plus five repertoires with anomalous nucleotide sharing, were excluded from co-occurrence clustering. Drawn from immuneACCESS, this table holds only the in-frame rearrangements with V and J called that TCRdb kept. Clones are partly lost; checked studies trace under half to an unresolved V gene and leave the rest unexplained. Clone size and the V and J calls come from that table; the DNA yielded D and trimming. A total of 50,000 to 60,000 clones appear in this sample, roughly 74% of them only once. The top ten clonotypes cover 1.4% to 1.5% of the sample.

In total, over 600 healthy bone marrow donors made up the cohort. Cohort members were all nominally healthy when sampled, although unrecorded immune exposures were likely present. The donor tested CMV seronegative, placing the donor among the 352 seronegative members of the cohort. Every donor gave a peripheral blood sample, and the peripheral blood mononuclear cells from that sample were used for TCR beta sequencing. Genomic DNA extraction from the blood cell samples was performed with the Qiagen DNeasy Blood Extraction Kit. The specimen was PBMCs. The origin of this receptor is a female donor in good health and CMV-seronegative.

In nucleotide form, the sequence is TGTGCCAGCAGCCCGCGAGGGGACTTTATTAGTGAGCAGTTCTTC. Its translation is CASSPRGDFISEQFF. The sequence is built from TRBV7-9 and TRBJ2-1; the D gene is perhaps TRBD2, from 6 matching bases. Trimming at the junction amounts to 5 bases on V and 9 bases on J, and the germline ends lie 20 bases apart. From the cysteine up to the phenylalanine, the CDR3 has a length of 15 residues. Only the CDR3 part of the read is kept: 45 bases, read in frame from the first base. The germline V gene encodes CDR1 SEHNR and CDR2 FQNEAQ (reference sequence). The full variable domain, completed from the reference TRBV7-9 and TRBJ2-1 proteins outside the CDR3, reads DTGVSQNPRHKITKRGQNVTFRCDPISEHNRLYWYRQTLGQGPEFLTYFQNEAQLEKSRLLSDRFSAERPKGSFSTLEIQRTEQGDSAMYLCASSPRGDFISEQFFGPGTRLTVL.